These 19 T cell receptor beta chains were all obtained from the same sample, sequenced in a study of T cell responses to AZD1222 COVID-19 vaccine. Sequencing was performed with immunoSEQ multiplex PCR; in TCRdb, only in-frame clones are kept and a portion is missing. The repertoire consists of roughly 120,000 clones, with 87% occurring once and the leading ten covering around 7.5%. The sample was peripheral blood, taken on day 0 of AZD1222 vaccination. Every receptor here comes from an adult in good health.

The chain couples TRBV7-9 to TRBJ2-2, with D hard to call. The germline V and J ends were trimmed by 1 base and 8 bases, with 5 bases remaining between them. The CDR3 runs to 12 residues. Germline CDR1 and CDR2: SEHNR and FQNEAQ (reference sequence). CDR3 sequence: CASSLVWGELFF. The CDR3 bases are TGTGCCAGCAGCTTAGTATGGGGGGAGCTGTTTTTT. Variable domain in full (rest from reference TRBV7-9 and TRBJ2-2): DTGVSQNPRHKITKRGQNVTFRCDPISEHNRLYWYRQTLGQGPEFLTYFQNEAQLEKSRLLSDRFSAERPKGSFSTLEIQRTEQGDSAMYLCASSLVWGELFFGEGSRLTVL.

This clone was counted once. This chain connects TRBV3-1 (or the pseudogene TRBV3-2) to TRBJ1-5; D perhaps matches TRBD1 (5 bases). The germline gives CDR1 LGHDT, CDR2 YNNKEL (reference sequence). Between the trimmed V and J ends, which lost 4 bases and 1 base, there was a span of 17 bases. This CDR3 comprises 17 residues. CDR3 nucleotides: TGTGCCAGCAGCCCGGGACCCCAGGGTCGGAGCAATCAGCCCCAGCATTTT. Its translation: CASSPGPQGRSNQPQHF.

The gene calls are TRBV19 and TRBJ1-6; 8 bases are a match to TRBD1. The V segment lost 4 bases and the J segment 7 bases; nucleotides outside the gene matches: 9. This CDR3 is built from 16 residues. Germline V gene data show CDR1 as LNHDA and CDR2 as SQIVND (reference sequence). In nucleotides, the CDR3 is TGTGCCAGTAGTACCCATCGGACAGGGTGGAATTCACCCCTCCACTTT. It translates to CASSTHRTGWNSPLHF.

The rearrangement uses TRBV27 and TRBJ1-2, with a weak D call TRBD1 (6 bases). Trimming took 6 bases from V and 8 from J, leaving 16 bases between them. The V gene's germline CDR1 is MNHEY and CDR2 SMNVEV (reference sequence). This CDR3 is 13 amino acids long. The CDR3 DNA reads TGTGCCAGCAGGGGCTCGCCGGGGGGCGGCTACACCTTC. Protein sequence: CASRGSPGGGYTF.

CDR3 sequence reads: CASSSLRTTTNEKLFF. CDR3 DNA sequence: TGTGCCAGCAGCTCCCTCCGTACTACAACTAATGAAAAACTGTTTTTT. This chain links TRBV7-9 with TRBJ1-4; no firm D call. The CDR3 has 16 amino acids. Trimming removed 4 bases at V and 0 bases at J, with 12 bases between. Germline CDR1 reads SEHNR; CDR2 reads FQNEAQ (reference sequence). The full variable domain, completed using reference TRBV7-9 and TRBJ1-4, is DTGVSQNPRHKITKRGQNVTFRCDPISEHNRLYWYRQTLGQGPEFLTYFQNEAQLEKSRLLSDRFSAERPKGSFSTLEIQRTEQGDSAMYLCASSSLRTTTNEKLFFGSGTQLSVL.

V usage is TRBV28 and J usage is TRBJ2-7; unclear D gene. V shed 6 bases and J shed 4 bases, with 13 bases lying between them. Germline CDR1 is MDHEN and CDR2 is SYDVKM. The CDR3 contains 13 residues. CDR3 residues: CASRQHGQYEQYF. Written as DNA, the CDR3 is TGTGCCAGCAGACAGCATGGGCAGTACGAGCAGTACTTC.

The rearrangement uses TRBV6-5 and TRBJ2-5; 8 bases agree with TRBD1. This CDR3 region has 13 residues. The V segment lost 7 bases and the J segment 8 bases; nucleotides outside the gene matches: 9. From germline, CDR1 is MNHEY and CDR2 SVGAGI. The CDR3 sequence is CASKKGQGGTQYF. The CDR3 DNA sequence: TGTGCCAGCAAGAAAGGACAGGGCGGTACCCAGTACTTC.

The table lists this clone with a count of one. J is TRBJ2-3 and V is TRBV29-1; D remains ambiguous. Trimming took off 4 bases at V and 0 bases at J, with 2 bases between the two ends. Per the germline V gene, CDR1 is SQVTM and CDR2 is ANQGSEA. CDR3 length: 11 residues. The CDR3 region has the DNA TGCAGCGTTGGTAGCACAGATACGCAGTATTTT. Protein product: CSVGSTDTQYF.

The chain uses TRBV25-1 and TRBJ2-2; 9 bases fit TRBD1. V lost 3 bases to trimming and J lost 0 bases; unmatched junction nucleotides: 5. Germline values: CDR1 MGHDK, CDR2 SYGVNS. There are 17 residues in the CDR3. As DNA, the CDR3 is TGTGCCAGCAGTGACGTGGACAGGGGATCGAACACCGGGGAGCTGTTTTTT. It codes for CASSDVDRGSNTGELFF.

V and J are TRBV13 and TRBJ1-2; D is unresolved. The ends were cut back, 2 bases at V and 2 bases at J, with 9 bases in the middle. This CDR3 has 14 residues. Germline CDR1 and CDR2: PRHDT and FYEKMQ (reference sequence). CDR3 loop: CASSLTQQNYGYTF. CDR3 sequence (DNA): TGTGCCAGCAGCTTAACCCAGCAAAACTATGGCTACACCTTC.

The gene calls are TRBV6-6 and TRBJ2-7; D could derive from TRBD1 or TRBD2 (5 bases each). Germline V lookup: CDR1 MNHNY, CDR2 SVGAGI (reference sequence). Trimming left V 2 bases short and J 3 bases short, with 11 bases between. This CDR3 is built from 14 residues. CDR3 bases: TGTGCCAGCAGTTACGAAGCAGGGAGCTACGAGCAGTACTTC. This translates into CASSYEAGSYEQYF.

The chain uses TRBV27 and TRBJ2-7; unclear D gene. The V gene lost 6 bases and the J gene lost 0 bases, with 0 bases spanning the gap. Germline CDR1 is MNHEY and CDR2 is SMNVEV (reference sequence). The CDR3 has 10 residues. In DNA, the CDR3 is TGTGCCAGCAGCTCCTACGAGCAGTACTTC. Protein: CASSSYEQYF.

The chain couples TRBV19 to TRBJ1-6; D perhaps matches TRBD1 (5 bases). The length of the CDR3 is 15 residues. V lost 8 bases to trimming and J lost 6 bases, with 17 bases between them. CDR1 is LNHDA, CDR2 SQIVND, per germline (reference sequence). CDR3 protein: CASLQSGTANSPLHF. Here the CDR3 DNA reads TGTGCCAGTCTACAATCAGGGACGGCTAATTCACCCCTCCACTTT.

The chain uses TRBV5-5 and TRBJ1-2; no definite D call. The germline CDR1 and CDR2 sequences are SGHKS and YYEKEE (reference sequence). CDR3 length: 14 residues. Trimming removed 2 bases at V and 2 bases at J, with 10 bases between. CDR3 amino acids: CASSLAPMNYGYTF. The CDR3 DNA follows: TGTGCCAGCAGCTTAGCACCGATGAACTATGGCTACACCTTC. Complete variable domain (other parts from reference TRBV5-5 and TRBJ1-2): DAGVTQSPTHLIKTRGQQVTLRCSPISGHKSVSWYQQVLGQGPQFIFQYYEKEERGRGNFPDRFSARQFPNYSSELNVNALLLGDSALYLCASSLAPMNYGYTFGSGTRLTVV.

This clone was detected only once. The chain joins TRBV7-8 to TRBJ1-2; D is ambiguous. This CDR3 is 14 amino acids long. V dropped 2 bases and J dropped 2 bases, with 9 bases sitting between them. Germline CDR1 SGHVS, CDR2 FQNEAQ. The CDR3 spells CASSLIAENYGYTF. CDR3 in DNA: TGTGCCAGCAGCTTAATAGCCGAGAACTATGGCTACACCTTC.

The chain employs TRBV28 and TRBJ2-7; the match to TRBD2 covers 8 bases. CDR1 is MDHEN and CDR2 is SYDVKM in the germline V gene. This CDR3 has 14 residues. Trimming cost V 5 bases and J 7 bases; bases outside gene matches: 10. The CDR3 reads CASSTSGRAGEQYF. The CDR3 coding sequence is TGTGCCAGCAGTACCTCCGGGAGGGCAGGGGAGCAGTACTTC.

The chain couples TRBV7-3 to TRBJ2-1; tentative D call: TRBD2 (7 bases). The V end was cut by 3 bases, the J end by 7 bases, with 16 bases between. CDR1 and CDR2 (germline): SGHTA, FQGTGA. The CDR3 contains 15 residues. CDR3 region: CASSFTGGVRNEQFF. The CDR3 bases are TGTGCCAGCAGCTTCACGGGGGGCGTCAGGAATGAGCAGTTCTTC.

The V call is TRBV7-8, the J call TRBJ1-2; 7 bases agree with TRBD1. This CDR3 is built from 17 residues. V lost 5 bases, J lost 0 bases, and 12 bases stayed unmatched. Looked up from germline, CDR1 is SGHVS and CDR2 is FQNEAQ. CDR3 amino acids: CASSQKGQLIPNYGYTF. DNA of the CDR3: TGTGCCAGCAGCCAGAAGGGACAGCTCATACCTAACTATGGCTACACCTTC.

In DNA, the CDR3 is TGTGCCAGCAGGGCTAGTCAAGTGGCTGAAGCTTTCTTT. Amino acids: CASRASQVAEAFF. The V and J genes are TRBV2 and TRBJ1-1; D gene uncertain. Trimming left V 6 bases short and J 6 bases short, with 14 bases between. The CDR3 is 13 residues long. The germline V gene has CDR1 SNHLY and CDR2 FYNNEI.